Included here is one TCR beta chain sequence, with context. These data come from a study of blood T cell repertoires in COVID-19. Study summary: The cDNA or gDNA used as material had been derived from T cells, B-cell-depleted T cells, or PBMCs.

Donors of Cohort 3 who recovered were those that had two negative PCRs, clearance, or symptom resolution. The CDR3 extends over 18 amino acids. Per germline, CDR1 SGHRS and CDR2 YFSETQ. V lost 1 base, J lost 0 bases, and 14 bases lay in between. Original processing methods: Amplifying reference gene primers gave estimates of nucleated cell counts. This table comes from immunoSEQ multiplex PCR, and its TCRdb copy is limited to in-frame clones, with some not included. The V and J calls and the clone size are those of that table, but D and trimming were determined from the DNA. This table holds more than 150,000 clones, 78% found once.

The TCR sequence derives from a woman between 45 and 60 years old who had recovered from COVID-19. The chain uses TRBV5-1 and TRBJ1-6; D is undetermined. The specimen was PBMCs or T cells enriched from blood (not recorded which). The CDR3 sequence: CASSLSFGGSSYNSPLHF. The CDR3 bases are TGCGCCAGCAGCTTGAGTTTCGGCGGGAGCTCCTATAATTCACCCCTCCACTTT.